One and the same sample provided the 22 T cell receptor beta chains below, sequenced in a study of identical twins. TCRdb processed the 5' RACE reads anew with MiXCR; each CDR3 protein has one entry. The repertoire has about 1.7 million distinct CDR3 sequences, about 32% of them found once; the top ten carry approximately 0.29%. Sequenced sample: cord blood. The receptors were sampled from a newborn girl in good health.

This clonotype appeared a few times. The chain is built from TRBV11-2 and TRBJ2-3; D may be TRBD2 (6 bases). The V and J ends lost 3 bases and 7 bases respectively, with 14 bases between them. CDR3 length equals 14 residues. CDR1 and CDR2 from the germline V gene are SGHAT and FQNNGV. The CDR3 bases are TGTGCCAGCAGCTTTATCTTGGCGGGACATACGCAGTATTTT. Amino acids: CASSFILAGHTQYF.

The chain links TRBV2 to TRBJ2-1; possibly TRBD1 for D (5 bases). Deletions cut 4 bases from V and 5 bases from J, with 12 bases between. The CDR3 covers 14 residues. Germline CDR1 is SNHLY and CDR2 is FYNNEI. In nucleotides, the CDR3 is TGTGCCAGCAGTGGGTACGACAGAAACAATGAGCAGTTCTTC. As protein: CASSGYDRNNEQFF. The variable domain in full, with the rest retrieved from reference TRBV2 and TRBJ2-1, is EPEVTQTPSHQVTQMGQEVILRCVPISNHLYFYWYRQILGQKVEFLVSFYNNEISEKSEIFDDQFSVERPDGSNFTLKIRSTKLEDSAMYFCASSGYDRNNEQFFGPGTRLTVL.

The sample holds a few counts of this clonotype. The chain links TRBV20-1 to TRBJ2-3; D is perhaps TRBD2 (5 bases). The CDR3 covers 12 residues. Germline loops: CDR1 DFQATT, CDR2 SNEGSKA (reference sequence). V lost 6 bases and J 5 bases, leaving 12 bases between the germline ends. The CDR3 here is CSAGSWGDTQYF. The CDR3 coding sequence is TGCAGTGCGGGGAGTTGGGGAGATACGCAGTATTTT.

This clonotype was seen many times. The chain uses TRBV29-1 and TRBJ2-5; weak D call: TRBD2 (5 bases). From germline, CDR1 is SQVTM and CDR2 ANQGSEA. CDR3 length equals 12 residues. Trimming pared 8 bases from V and 3 bases from J, leaving 13 bases between. This CDR3 reads CSPAFSEETQYF. The CDR3 DNA reads TGCAGCCCAGCTTTTAGCGAAGAGACCCAGTACTTC.

This rearrangement joins TRBV7-2 to TRBJ1-1; 7 positions agree with TRBD1. The CDR3 consists of 15 residues. The ends lost 2 bases at V and 1 base at J; junction bases unmatched: 4. Germline CDR1 and CDR2: SGHTA and FQGNSA. In DNA form, the CDR3 reads TGTGCCAGCAGCTTATTGGGGGACAGGAACACTGAAGCTTTCTTT. Translated, it gives CASSLLGDRNTEAFF.

The J gene is TRBJ1-2, the V gene TRBV30; D is possibly TRBD1 (6 bases). Germline assignment: CDR1 GTSNPN and CDR2 SVGIG (reference sequence). Between the trimmed V and J ends, which lost 2 bases and 2 bases, there was a span of 18 bases. This CDR3 region has 16 residues. The CDR3: CAWSTVRQEGNYGYTF. The CDR3 region has the DNA TGTGCCTGGAGTACGGTCCGACAGGAGGGGAACTATGGCTACACCTTC. The full variable domain, rest sourced from reference TRBV30 and TRBJ1-2, is SQTIHQWPATLVQPVGSPLSLECTVEGTSNPNLYWYRQAAGRGLQLLFYSVGIGQISSEVPQNLSASRPQDRQFILSSKKLLLSDSGFYLCAWSTVRQEGNYGYTFGSGTRLTVV.

The V and J genes are TRBV20-1 and TRBJ1-1; no firm D call. Germline lookup yields CDR1 DFQATT and CDR2 SNEGSKA (reference sequence). The CDR3 extends over 13 amino acids. V lost 6 bases and J lost 0, with 11 bases in between. CDR3 DNA: TGCAGTGCCACCCTACGATTGAACACTGAAGCTTTCTTT. This translates into CSATLRLNTEAFF.

V usage is TRBV16 and J usage is TRBJ1-5; D unresolved. The CDR3 is 13 amino acids. Germline V lookup: CDR1 KGHSY, CDR2 FQNENV. V lost 3 bases and J lost 6, with 9 bases in between. For the CDR3, the DNA is TGTGCCAGCAGCCACCGATCCCCTCAGCCCCAGCATTTT. It is translated as CASSHRSPQPQHF.

A few counts support this clonotype. The gene calls are TRBV20-1 and TRBJ1-5; tentatively, D is TRBD1 (6 bases). Per the germline V gene, CDR1 is DFQATT and CDR2 is SNEGSKA (reference sequence). V was clipped by 6 bases and J by 1 base, with 16 bases between them. The CDR3 is 15 residues long. CDR3 amino acids: CSAKFRGGSNQPQHF. CDR3 nucleotides: TGCAGTGCGAAATTCAGGGGAGGGAGCAATCAGCCCCAGCATTTT.

The V call is TRBV2, the J call TRBJ2-4; D not resolved. The DNA end favors TRBJ2-7, so the J call may be wrong. The CDR3 totals 14 residues. Germline V gives CDR1 SNHLY, CDR2 FYNNEI. Here the CDR3 reads CASSEAMMVGEQYF. CDR3 sequence (DNA): TGTGCCAGCAGTGAAGCTATGATGGTTGGCGAGCAGTACTTC.

This clonotype was counted many times. The chain couples TRBV20-1 to TRBJ2-7; a weak D match, TRBD1 (6 bases). The V and J ends lost 0 bases and 6 bases respectively, with 15 bases between them. The CDR3 is 14 amino acids. The V gene's germline CDR1 is DFQATT and CDR2 SNEGSKA (reference sequence). The CDR3 region is CSARDLQGPFEQYF. In DNA form, the CDR3 reads TGCAGTGCTAGAGACTTACAGGGCCCCTTCGAGCAGTACTTC.

This clonotype was observed a handful of times. This could be a read error, since a much larger clone is one nucleotide away. The chain combines TRBV4-1 with TRBJ1-2; tentative D call: TRBD1 (5 bases). V gave up 8 bases and J gave up 2 bases, with 12 bases separating them. Germline V gene sequence: CDR1 MGHRA, CDR2 YSYEKL. The CDR3 length is 13 residues. The CDR3 sequence is CASGPGRNYGYTF. The CDR3, as DNA: TGCGCCAGCGGCCCGGGACGGAACTATGGCTACACCTTC.

This sequence joins TRBV2 and TRBJ1-1; D is ambiguous. Germline CDR1 is SNHLY and CDR2 is FYNNEI. The CDR3 consists of 13 residues. Trimming removed 7 bases at V and 5 bases at J, with 14 bases between. CDR3 loop: CASIMGRVTEAFF. CDR3 nucleotides: TGTGCCAGCATTATGGGGAGGGTTACTGAAGCTTTCTTT.

This clonotype came up many times. The gene calls are TRBV4-1 and TRBJ2-1, with 8 bases identical to TRBD2. The CDR3 loop spans 16 amino acids. CDR1 and CDR2 from the germline V gene are MGHRA and YSYEKL. The V segment lost 1 base and the J segment 7 bases; nucleotides outside the gene matches: 9. The CDR3 protein is CASSQGRVAGKNEQFF. The DNA of the CDR3 is TGCGCCAGCAGCCAAGGAAGAGTAGCGGGAAAGAATGAGCAGTTCTTC.

This clonotype was seen a single time. Its ends do not fully match the called genes, so a read error is possible. This chain connects TRBV12-3 or TRBV12-4 to TRBJ1-5; 11 nucleotides agree with TRBD1. This CDR3 is 15 amino acids long. The CDR3 DNA reads TGTGCCAGCAGCTCGGACAGGGGGCCCAATCAGTCCCAGCATTTT. It translates to CASSSDRGPNQSQHF.

The chain is built from TRBV5-1 and TRBJ2-7; 9 nucleotides line up with TRBD1. The CDR3 is made up of 16 amino acids. Germline loops: CDR1 SGHRS, CDR2 YFSETQ. Germline trimming cut 6 bases from V and 2 bases from J; bases unmatched to any gene: 12. CDR3 DNA: TGCGCCAGCACTCCGAGACTTGGACAGGGGACCTACGAGCAGTACTTC. Its protein is CASTPRLGQGTYEQYF.

The V gene is TRBV27, the J gene TRBJ2-3; D may be TRBD2 (5 bases). CDR1 and CDR2 from the germline V gene are MNHEY and SMNVEV (reference sequence). CDR3 length: 15 residues. V lost 5 bases and J lost 4, with 16 bases in between. Here the CDR3 DNA reads TGTGCCAGCAGTGGGTGGATTAACGGGGCAGATACGCAGTATTTT. This translates into CASSGWINGADTQYF.

This clonotype was seen only a few times. This rearrangement joins TRBV21-1 to TRBJ1-5; the DNA was not compared with TRBD1, the D call given in the table. TRBV21-1 is deemed a pseudogene. The length of the CDR3 is 19 residues. The CDR3 nucleotides are TGTGCCAGCAGGAAAAACCCGGGATCCCTAATATATAGCAATCAGCCCCAGCATTTT. This gives the protein CASRKNPGSLIYSNQPQHF.

The chain links TRBV5-6 to TRBJ2-6; D is ambiguous. Trimming removed 0 bases at V and 0 bases at J, with 13 bases between. CDR1 is SGHDT and CDR2 is YYEEEE in the germline V gene. The CDR3 length is 18 residues. As DNA, the CDR3 is TGTGCCAGCAGCTTGGAGGGCAGGTTCCTCTCTGGGGCCAACGTCCTGACTTTC. Protein sequence: CASSLEGRFLSGANVLTF.

This clonotype came up many times. The chain employs TRBV12-3 or TRBV12-4 and TRBJ2-5; D remains unclear. Trimming left V 3 bases short and J 5 bases short, with 7 bases between. This CDR3 has 12 residues. The CDR3: CASSFRWETQYF. Here the CDR3 DNA reads TGTGCCAGCAGTTTTCGGTGGGAGACCCAGTACTTC.

In this sample, this clonotype turned up once. As DNA, the CDR3 is TGTGCCAGCAGTGAAGCATTCCTACTACTAGCGGGAGGAGAGACCCGGTACTTC. As protein: CASSEAFLLLAGGETRYF. The rearrangement links TRBV2 to TRBJ2-7, with 12 bases aligning to TRBD2. Unmatched junction bases numbered 18, after V lost 0 bases and J lost 12 bases. There are 18 residues in the CDR3. Germline V gene sequence: CDR1 SNHLY, CDR2 FYNNEI.

This clonotype was detected only a few times. The CDR3: CSARLTGSSNQPQHF. CDR3 nucleotides: TGCAGTGCTAGGTTGACAGGGTCAAGCAATCAGCCCCAGCATTTT. The chain joins TRBV20-1 to TRBJ1-5; 7 bases fit TRBD1. J gave up 1 base and V 3 bases, and 6 bases lay outside the gene matches. Germline V gene lookup returns CDR1 DFQATT and CDR2 SNEGSKA (reference sequence). This CDR3 is built from 15 residues.